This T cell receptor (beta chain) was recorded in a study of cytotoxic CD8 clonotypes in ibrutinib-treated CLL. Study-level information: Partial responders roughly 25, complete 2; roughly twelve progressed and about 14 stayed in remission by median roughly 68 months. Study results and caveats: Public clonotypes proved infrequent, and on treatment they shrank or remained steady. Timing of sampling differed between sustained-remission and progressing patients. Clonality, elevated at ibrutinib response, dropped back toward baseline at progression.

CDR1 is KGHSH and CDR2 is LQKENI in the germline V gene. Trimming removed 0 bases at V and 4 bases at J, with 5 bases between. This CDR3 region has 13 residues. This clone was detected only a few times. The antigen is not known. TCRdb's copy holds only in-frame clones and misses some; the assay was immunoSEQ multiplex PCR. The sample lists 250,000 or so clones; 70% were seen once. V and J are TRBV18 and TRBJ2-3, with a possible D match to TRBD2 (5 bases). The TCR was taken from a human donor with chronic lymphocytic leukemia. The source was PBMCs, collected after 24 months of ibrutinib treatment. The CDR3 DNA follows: TGTGCCAGCTCACCACCGGAGGCAGATACGCAGTATTTT. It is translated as CASSPPEADTQYF.